The 7 T cell receptor beta chains reported below all come from one sample, sequenced in a study of response to subunit inactivated influenza vaccine. Each CDR3 protein gets one entry after TCRdb re-called the RT-PCR reads with MiXCR. The sample has 550,000 to 650,000 distinct CDR3 sequences; approximately 12% are singletons. The material sequenced was PBMCs from blood, taken on the day of vaccination. Source of these receptors: a man aged 45-65 years who received an inactivated influenza vaccine.

This clonotype appeared a few times. This chain uses TRBV6-2 or TRBV6-3 with TRBJ2-1; 8 bases line up with TRBD2. Germline CDR1 and CDR2: MNHEY and SVGEGT. This CDR3 has 15 residues. V lost 6 bases and J lost 6; bases outside the gene matches: 10. The CDR3 nucleotides read TGTGCCAGCAGCCCGCCGAACGGGGGGGGCAATGAGCAGTTCTTC. It is translated as CASSPPNGGGNEQFF.

This clonotype has only a few counts. The chain has TRBV5-1 and TRBJ2-1, with 10 bases aligning to TRBD2. Germline loops: CDR1 SGHRS, CDR2 YFSETQ. V shed 2 bases, J shed 0 bases, and the junction held 8 bases outside the gene matches. The CDR3 spans 18 residues. In nucleotides, the CDR3 is TGCGCCAGCAGCTTCAGGCTAGCGGGGGTCAGCTCCTACAATGAGCAGTTCTTC. This translates into CASSFRLAGVSSYNEQFF.

This clonotype was picked up a small number of times. As DNA, the CDR3 is TGCAGTGCTAGAAGGGGGCCCGCTAATTCACCCCTCCACTTT. Encoded protein: CSARRGPANSPLHF. The chain uses TRBV20-1 and TRBJ1-6; 7 bases align to TRBD1. The germline V gene encodes CDR1 DFQATT and CDR2 SNEGSKA (reference sequence). V lost 2 bases and J lost 6; bases outside the gene matches: 4. CDR3 size: 14 residues.

The chain joins TRBV10-3 to TRBJ2-3; D remains unclear. This CDR3 contains 13 residues. Germline V gives CDR1 ENHRY, CDR2 SYGVKD. The ends were cut back, 4 bases at V and 5 bases at J, with 10 bases in the middle. The CDR3 protein is CAISGTNLDTQYF. As DNA, the CDR3 is TGTGCCATCAGTGGTACTAACCTAGATACGCAGTATTTT.

The V call is TRBV28, the J call TRBJ1-1; a possible D gene is TRBD1 (5 bases). The CDR3 contains 15 residues. The ends were cut back, 8 bases at V and 1 base at J, with 17 bases in the middle. Germline-derived CDR1 and CDR2 are MDHEN and SYDVKM. The CDR3 sequence: CASFSAGSANTEAFF. The CDR3 DNA sequence: TGTGCCAGCTTCTCCGCAGGGTCGGCGAACACTGAAGCTTTCTTT.

This clonotype came up a few times. CDR3 residues: CASSFSPTGVQGGYTF. CDR3 bases: TGTGCCAGCAGCTTTTCTCCGACAGGGGTTCAGGGGGGCTACACCTTC. The chain recombines TRBV9 with TRBJ1-2; 8 bases match TRBD1. Germline trimming cut 4 bases from V and 8 bases from J; bases unmatched to any gene: 16. The CDR3 is made up of 16 amino acids. Per the germline V gene, CDR1 is SGDLS and CDR2 is YYNGEE.

The chain uses TRBV7-3 and TRBJ1-6; no reliable D call. Trimming shortened V by 2 bases and J by 9 bases, and 11 bases separated the two germline ends. CDR3 length: 14 amino acids. Germline V gene sequence: CDR1 SGHTA, CDR2 FQGTGA. The CDR3 sequence: CASSLARGASPLHF. The CDR3 DNA sequence: TGTGCCAGCAGCTTAGCACGGGGAGCTTCACCCCTCCACTTT.